There are many counts of the clone carrying this T cell receptor beta chain. Antigen: not known. Time point defined: healthy volunteer bleed at 6 weeks. Unseparated into fractions, whole blood served as the source from which total RNA was extracted. The CDR3 is 14 amino acids. V shed 3 bases and J 4 bases; nucleotides not matched to a gene: 5. Germline assignment: CDR1 MDHEN and CDR2 SYDVKM. The sample is drawn from a study of human T cells and chemical hapten exposure. Study details: The study traced per-sample TCR yield variation mainly to small differences in pooled library volumes.

Study conclusions and caveats: No shift was seen in TCRs above 1 in 1000 frequency with DPC sensitization.

TCRdb passed the RACE reads through MiXCR, listing each CDR3 protein once. The repertoire holds about 65,000 distinct CDR3 sequences, with approximately 6.1% as singletons. The rearrangement joins TRBV28 to TRBJ2-5, with 7 bases lining up with TRBD2. Sample: whole blood. The receptor was derived from a female donor in good health. Some clones in this sample may be carry-over from other donors' samples. The CDR3 spells CASSLDGRIETQYF. The CDR3 bases are TGTGCCAGCAGTTTGGACGGGAGGATAGAGACCCAGTACTTC.